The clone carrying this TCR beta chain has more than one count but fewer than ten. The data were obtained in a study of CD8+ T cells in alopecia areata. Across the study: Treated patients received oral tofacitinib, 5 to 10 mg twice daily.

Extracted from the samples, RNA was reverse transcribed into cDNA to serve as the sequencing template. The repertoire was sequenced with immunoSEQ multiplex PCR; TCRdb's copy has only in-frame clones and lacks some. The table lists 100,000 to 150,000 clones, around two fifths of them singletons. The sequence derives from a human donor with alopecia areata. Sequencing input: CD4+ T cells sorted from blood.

This CDR3 is CAWSSGQGYYGYTF. The CDR3 DNA reads TGTGCCTGGAGTAGCGGACAGGGCTACTATGGCTACACCTTC. The J gene is TRBJ1-2, the V gene TRBV30; 8 bases map to TRBD1. This CDR3 is 14 amino acids long. Unmatched junction bases numbered 5, after V lost 2 bases and J lost 3 bases. The germline V gene encodes CDR1 GTSNPN and CDR2 SVGIG (reference sequence).